This T cell receptor beta chain derives from a study of control samples from healthy donors and cancer patients. The protocol was immunoSEQ multiplex PCR, while the TCRdb copy is restricted to in-frame clones and leaves out a portion. The table records roughly 45,000 clones, approximately 86% of them present only once. The CDR3 extends over 15 amino acids. The germline gives CDR1 LNHDA, CDR2 SQIVND (reference sequence). Trimming removed 7 bases from V and 3 bases from J, with 15 bases in between. The origin of this receptor is a woman aged 50 to 60 with lung cancer. Input material: PBMCs. This chain links TRBV19 with TRBJ1-4; D remains ambiguous. Written as DNA, the CDR3 is TGTGCCAGTACCACTCCGGGCATAGCTAATGAAAAACTGTTTTTT. Its translation is CASTTPGIANEKLFF. Based on the CDR3 plus reference TRBV19 and TRBJ1-4, the full variable domain is DGGITQSPKYLFRKEGQNVTLSCEQNLNHDAMYWYRQDPGQGLRLIYYSQIVNDFQKGDIAEGYSVSREKKESFPLTVTSAQKNPTAFYLCASTTPGIANEKLFFGSGTQLSVL.